This note documents a single T cell receptor beta chain sequence. The table lists this clone with a few counts. Its binding antigen is unknown. Base qualities are not at hand, and no much larger clone is one base apart. The cohort comprised fewer than 700 healthy bone marrow donors. At the time of sampling, all cohort members were nominally healthy, though unrecorded immune exposures were likely present. The donor was CMV seronegative and was included in the group of hundreds of seronegative cohort members. A peripheral blood sample was provided by each donor, and peripheral blood mononuclear cells were used for TCR beta sequencing. Genomic DNA extraction from the blood cell samples was performed with the Qiagen DNeasy Blood Extraction Kit. Preparation of the library involved the immunoSEQ multiplex PCR assay. A mixture of 60 forward primers for TCR Vbeta segments and 13 reverse primers for TCR Jbeta segments was used in the multiplex PCR. The CDR3 region of rearranged TCR beta genes was amplified from genomic DNA with a multiplex PCR assay. Amplified TCR beta libraries were sequenced as 87-base-pair reads on the Illumina HiSeq System. The paper's processing steps were these. A later analysis tallied tens of millions of unique TCR beta chains across the 600 to 700 repertoires, and approximately 11 million of those chains were shared by two or more donors. Raw reads were error-corrected and collapsed into unique sequences by a nearest-neighbor algorithm in which closely related sequences were merged to remove PCR and sequencing errors. CDR3 sequences were aligned to IMGT reference sequences to assign V, D and J gene segments. Each retained sequence needed at least a six-nucleotide match to both a V gene segment and a J gene segment. Rearrangements were classified as productive when the CDR3 lacked stop codons and remained in frame with V and J, and all other rearrangements were classified as non-productive. Following IMGT convention, CDR3 was defined as the stretch from the second conserved V-encoded cysteine up to the conserved J-encoded phenylalanine. The earlier analysis of 587 of the donors excluded sequences that lacked an unambiguous match to a single V gene segment. In an earlier analysis of some 590 of the donors, a V segment was called functional when productive rearrangements were above 56.7%, and segregating when the standard deviation between donors exceeded 5%. A statistical classification framework was built to diagnose cytomegalovirus status from the catalog of TCR beta chain sequences. In a later analysis, TCR nucleotide sequences were compared against IMGT/GENE-DB human TR gene sequences so that V and J genes could be assigned. In a later analysis, CDR3 sequences and most-parsimonious VDJ recombination scenarios were assigned using the TCRdist pipeline. In a later analysis, each TCR beta chain was defined by its CDR3 amino acid sequence together with its V-gene family, and reads lacking a unique V-gene family were excluded. A later analysis removed 592 highly shared, low-generation-probability nucleotide sequences to deal with suspected cross-contamination and a sequencing artifact. For each public chain, a later analysis derived a clonal expansion index from normalized ranks of inferred template counts within each repertoire. Generation probabilities in a later analysis came from a VDJ recombination model fitted to out-of-frame rearrangements, and those results were checked against IGoR. In a later analysis, hypergeometric tests were used to score TCR-TCR, TCR-HLA and TCR-CMV co-occurrence, with a repertoire-size bias correction applied to TCR pairs. A later analysis estimated false discovery rates by permuting HLA or CMV assignments 20 times. In a later analysis, co-occurring TCRs were grouped using DBSCAN, with TCRdist sequence similarity added in when clustering inside HLA-allele-positive subsets. Repertoires with fewer than 30,000 or more than 120,000 public chains, plus five repertoires with anomalous nucleotide sharing, were excluded from co-occurrence clustering. What TCRdb holds here is the immuneACCESS table cut down to in-frame rearrangements. Part of the clones is not present; checked against another copy, under half of the missing clones reflect an unresolved V gene, and the others are unexplained. D and trimming come from the DNA, and the V and J calls and clone size come from that table. The sample yields around 130,000 clones; approximately 8.7% were counted once. The ten largest make up 5% to 6% of the sample.

This entry belongs to a study of cytomegalovirus exposure and HLA in healthy donors (dated by TCRdb to about 2017). Looking at the study overall: An earlier analysis of more than 550 of the donors reported about 280 Gb of sequence data and 90 million to 120 million unique TCR beta sequences obtained from about 200 million T cells. The study was designed to test whether signatures of past pathogen exposure could be identified by cataloging public T cell receptors. Of the 350 to 450 genotyped donors, over 70% fell in the genetic ancestry cluster associated with self-reported Caucasian donors. Every repertoire in the discovery cohort had been generated on one and the same sequencing platform. Across under 500 genotyped donors of the cohort, an average of roughly 250,000 unique TCR beta nucleotide sequences per donor were sequenced, and 15% to 20% of those sequences were non-productive. To decide whether each TCR beta V gene segment behaved as functional or pseudogenic, an earlier analysis of 587 of the donors relied on high-throughput TCR beta sequencing. An early release covering over 500 HLA-typed donors comprised about 300 gigabases of sequencing data and tens of millions of unique TCR sequences. Besides the first cohort of around 670 subjects, a separate validation cohort made up of some 110 different subjects was used. Alongside the repertoire data, information on donor age, sex, ethnicity and CMV serostatus was compiled. In a later genetic analysis, genome-wide SNP genotypes for about 65% of the roughly 670 donors were used, and that subset was treated as a discovery cohort. Rather than using new phenotypic data, the later analysis identified candidate immune exposures from TCR beta sequences and from how often those sequences occurred across donors. Typing coverage varied by locus: about 620-640 donors for A, B, C, DRB1 and DQB1; roughly 520 for DQA1; over 600 for DPA1; approximately 490 for DPB1. A later analysis re-examined previously published TCR beta repertoires from roughly 650 donors and added high-resolution HLA genotyping to investigate patterns of TCR occurrence. The study used immunosequencing to profile the T cell repertoires of 666 subjects and linked those repertoires to cytomegalovirus serostatus. High-throughput TCR immunosequencing, statistical association of individual TCRs with disease status, and machine learning were combined to predict cytomegalovirus infection status. Class I and class II HLA loci were covered by the typing at four-digit resolution. Four to six DR-DQ haplotypes were handled as single units for association and clustering, since linkage in the cohort was strong. Results the study describes overall, beyond this receptor: A few of the identified cytomegalovirus-associated TCR beta chains were confirmed in vitro to be specific for cytomegalovirus antigens. For the cohort, immune exposure information was limited to CMV serostatus. A cluster of highly shared sequence variants was judged likely to represent a technical artifact of the sequencing pipeline. In the study, some 180 TCR beta chains were listed as associated with cytomegalovirus. The authors suggested that the approach could potentially be generalized to other disease states and immunological phenotypes. Specific HLA alleles were associated with 15,000 to 20,000 TCR beta sequences at a false discovery rate of 0.05 in a later analysis. According to a later genetic analysis, donors in an Asian-associated ancestry cluster had fewer N-insertions in productive TCRs than the approximately 610-donor mean. Several of the top co-occurrence clusters appeared to be linked to parvovirus B19, influenza, CMV and Epstein-Barr virus, according to a later analysis. Because counts were too low, seventeen rarely observed V segments, including chromosome 9 orphons, were excluded from the earlier analysis of several hundred of the donors. According to a later analysis, most CMV-associated TCR beta chains appeared to be HLA-restricted, and the HLA associations seemed to be driven largely by CMV exposure. In a later analysis, HLA-associated TCR beta chains were found to be more clonally expanded and to have lower generation probabilities than equally common non-associated chains. A further reported finding was that TCR beta sequences accurately predicted the HLA-A and HLA-B alleles for most subjects in the first cohort. Roughly uniform sequencing depth across donors was assumed in presence/absence analyses, although this assumption may not hold. When HLA alleles, especially DR and DQ, strongly co-occurred, TCR associations were difficult to assign to individual alleles. In both the original and validation cohorts, the classifier was reported to diagnose cytomegalovirus status with high specificity and sensitivity. The cohort was sequenced for TCR beta chains only, and without alpha or paired-chain data the features that could be detected were limited. Broadly in line with IMGT annotations, most TCR beta V segments showed up in productive rearrangements about 87% or about 30% of the time in an earlier analysis of 587 of the donors. According to a later analysis, TCR association rates differed among HLA loci, with DRB1 alleles showing the most associated TCRs and HLA-C alleles showing the fewest. While some public TCRs were present in many individuals, most TCR sequences turned up only very rarely across donors. Linkage disequilibrium might explain the correlated functional status among segregating V segments, but an unknown experimental factor could not be excluded. An association between a missense DCLRE1C variant and V-gene and J-gene trimming of TCR beta chains was found in a later genetic analysis and replicated in an independent cohort. Because HLA typing was missing for some donors at each locus, association tests included only the typed subset.

The receptor comes from a man aged 35 to 55 in good health and CMV-seronegative. The specimen sequenced was PBMCs.

The CDR3 protein sequence reads: CASSYSNRGVTEAFF. Read as DNA, the sequence is TGTGCCAGCAGTTACTCGAACAGGGGCGTGACTGAAGCTTTCTTT. This chain joins TRBV6-5 to TRBJ1-1; the junction holds 7 bases that match TRBD1. V trim: 0 bases; J trim: 5 bases; unmatched bases: 6. From the germline V gene, CDR1 is MNHEY and CDR2 is SVGAGI. The CDR3 runs 15 amino acids, cysteine and phenylalanine included. Left in the record is the CDR3 DNA by itself, 45 bases read in frame from the first base.